The clone carrying this T cell receptor beta chain was observed many times. This entry is derived from a study of CD8+CD57+ T cells in acquired aplastic anemia. In germline, CDR1 is DFQATT, CDR2 SNEGSKA (reference sequence). Trimming took off 3 bases at V and 9 bases at J, with 15 bases between the two ends. The CDR3 length is 14 residues. CDR3 and TCR beta VDJ profiling relied on a genomic DNA template. TCRdb used MiXCR to reprocess the reads, holding one entry per CDR3 protein. There are 150,000 to 200,000 distinct CDR3 sequences in the sample; 35% to 55% occur only once, and about 1.1% lies in the top ten.

Sample: sorted CD4+, CD8+, or CD8+CD57+ T cells (not recorded which) from PBMCs. The TCR comes from a human donor in good health. The chain couples TRBV20-1 to TRBJ1-6; D ambiguous. The CDR3 DNA follows: TGCAGTGCTAGTGGTCGAGGGTTTGGTTCACCCCTCCACTTT. This translates into CSASGRGFGSPLHF.